These T cell receptor beta chains were read from a single sample in a study of cytomegalovirus exposure and HLA in healthy donors. Assay used: immunoSEQ multiplex PCR; TCRdb lists only in-frame clones, some missing. Here the sample spans some 200,000 clones, about three quarters being singletons. Specimen: PBMCs. These receptor sequences come from a female donor in good health and CMV-seronegative. Both conserved end residues are part of each CDR3. The order of the fields is D gene, V gene, J gene, clone size, CDR3 protein, CDR3 DNA. The D gene is left open where the match is weak. Part of the rows lack a size; the others show once, few, many or a class for expanded clones.

D gene: NA
V gene: TRBV6-1
J gene: TRBJ2-5
clone size: NA
CDR3 protein: CASRGAQETQYF
CDR3 DNA: TGTGCCAGCCGGGGAGCGCAGGAGACCCAGTACTTC

D gene: NA
V gene: TRBV2
J gene: TRBJ1-2
clone size: NA
CDR3 protein: CASSGDQGSSYGYTF
CDR3 DNA: TGTGCCAGCAGCGGGGACCAGGGGAGTAGCTATGGCTACACCTTC

D gene: NA
V gene: TRBV9
J gene: TRBJ2-6
clone size: NA
CDR3 protein: CASSNSRDSGANVLTF
CDR3 DNA: TGTGCCAGCAGCAACAGCAGGGATTCTGGGGCCAACGTCCTGACTTTC

D gene: NA
V gene: TRBV6-6
J gene: TRBJ1-5
clone size: NA
CDR3 protein: CASKRPGGGNQPQHF
CDR3 DNA: TGTGCCAGCAAACGCCCCGGGGGGGGCAATCAGCCCCAGCATTTT

D gene: NA
V gene: TRBV28
J gene: TRBJ1-1
clone size: NA
CDR3 protein: CASSLLGGKDTEAFF
CDR3 DNA: TGTGCCAGCAGCCTCCTCGGGGGTAAGGACACTGAAGCTTTCTTT

D gene: TRBD1
V gene: TRBV27
J gene: TRBJ2-7
clone size: NA
CDR3 protein: CASSSGTASYEQYF
CDR3 DNA: TGTGCCAGCAGTTCCGGGACAGCCTCCTACGAGCAGTACTTC

D gene: NA
V gene: TRBV6-6
J gene: TRBJ1-4
clone size: NA
CDR3 protein: CASRTEVNEKLFF
CDR3 DNA: TGTGCCAGCAGGACAGAGGTTAATGAAAAACTGTTTTTT

D gene: NA
V gene: TRBV4-3
J gene: TRBJ2-5
clone size: NA
CDR3 protein: CASSQDYSRETQYF
CDR3 DNA: TGCGCCAGCAGCCAAGATTATAGTAGAGAGACCCAGTACTTC

D gene: TRBD1
V gene: TRBV19
J gene: TRBJ1-6
clone size: NA
CDR3 protein: CASSIGQGSSYNSPLHF
CDR3 DNA: TGTGCCAGTAGTATAGGACAGGGAAGCTCCTATAATTCACCCCTCCACTTT

D gene: NA
V gene: TRBV2
J gene: TRBJ1-5
clone size: NA
CDR3 protein: CASSERVRAMDQPQHF
CDR3 DNA: TGTGCCAGCAGTGAAAGGGTCAGGGCGATGGATCAGCCCCAGCATTTT

D gene: TRBD2
V gene: TRBV18
J gene: TRBJ2-1
clone size: NA
CDR3 protein: CASSPLAGSPREQFF
CDR3 DNA: TGTGCCAGCTCACCGCTAGCGGGGTCCCCTAGGGAGCAGTTCTTC

D gene: TRBD1
V gene: TRBV7-9
J gene: TRBJ2-3
clone size: NA
CDR3 protein: CASSPKDRGGTQYF
CDR3 DNA: TGTGCCAGCAGCCCCAAGGACAGGGGGGGTACGCAGTATTTT

D gene: NA
V gene: TRBV13
J gene: TRBJ2-7
clone size: NA
CDR3 protein: CASSPGSNYEQYF
CDR3 DNA: TGTGCCAGCAGCCCCGGGAGTAACTACGAGCAGTACTTC

D gene: NA
V gene: TRBV2
J gene: TRBJ1-2
clone size: few
CDR3 protein: CASSLTFNYGYTF
CDR3 DNA: TGTGCCAGCAGCCTGACATTTAACTATGGCTACACCTTC

D gene: NA
V gene: TRBV19
J gene: TRBJ1-6
clone size: once
CDR3 protein: CASSMEISQSPLHF
CDR3 DNA: TGTGCCAGTAGTATGGAGATATCGCAGTCACCCCTCCACTTT

D gene: NA
V gene: TRBV6-5
J gene: TRBJ1-1
clone size: NA
CDR3 protein: CASSEYVLGTEAFF
CDR3 DNA: TGTGCCAGCAGTGAATATGTACTCGGGACTGAAGCTTTCTTT

D gene: TRBD2
V gene: TRBV2
J gene: TRBJ2-7
clone size: NA
CDR3 protein: CASRIAGMGYEQYF
CDR3 DNA: TGTGCCAGCAGGATAGCGGGGATGGGCTACGAGCAGTACTTC

D gene: NA
V gene: TRBV18
J gene: TRBJ2-7
clone size: NA
CDR3 protein: CASSPRGGDEQYF
CDR3 DNA: TGTGCCAGCTCACCAAGGGGGGGGGACGAGCAGTACTTC

D gene: NA
V gene: TRBV6-1
J gene: TRBJ2-3
clone size: NA
CDR3 protein: CASGAFLSTDTQYF
CDR3 DNA: TGTGCCAGCGGGGCATTCCTTAGCACAGATACGCAGTATTTT

D gene: NA
V gene: TRBV19
J gene: TRBJ2-5
clone size: NA
CDR3 protein: CASSTGRSRETQYF
CDR3 DNA: TGTGCCAGTAGTACGGGGAGAAGTCGAGAGACCCAGTACTTC

D gene: NA
V gene: TRBV20-1
J gene: TRBJ1-5
clone size: NA
CDR3 protein: CSTGNQPQHF
CDR3 DNA: TGCAGTACAGGGAATCAGCCCCAGCATTTT

D gene: NA
V gene: TRBV19
J gene: TRBJ1-5
clone size: NA
CDR3 protein: CASSTSDRSNQPQHF
CDR3 DNA: TGTGCCAGTAGTACTTCGGACAGAAGCAATCAGCCCCAGCATTTT

D gene: NA
V gene: TRBV16
J gene: TRBJ2-7
clone size: NA
CDR3 protein: CASSRKRDTTYEQYF
CDR3 DNA: TGTGCCAGCAGCCGAAAGCGGGACACCACCTACGAGCAGTACTTC

D gene: TRBD1
V gene: TRBV7-3
J gene: TRBJ1-2
clone size: NA
CDR3 protein: CASSPNRGSNYGYTF
CDR3 DNA: TGTGCCAGCAGCCCCAACAGGGGTTCTAACTATGGCTACACCTTC

D gene: TRBD2
V gene: TRBV4-1
J gene: TRBJ2-1
clone size: NA
CDR3 protein: CASSQVLVAGGVSHNEQFF
CDR3 DNA: TGCGCCAGCAGCCAAGTTCTGGTAGCGGGGGGGGTTTCCCACAATGAGCAGTTCTTC

D gene: NA
V gene: TRBV7-2
J gene: TRBJ1-2
clone size: NA
CDR3 protein: CARATEAGYTF
CDR3 DNA: TGTGCCAGGGCGACAGAGGCTGGCTACACCTTC